This T cell receptor (beta chain) is drawn from a study of identical twins. TCRdb reprocessed the 5' RACE reads via MiXCR and lists one record per CDR3 protein. The profile shows 570,000 or so distinct CDR3 sequences, more than 9% of them singletons. Germline-derived CDR1 and CDR2 are SEHNR and FQNEAQ (reference sequence). Trimming left V 5 bases short and J 1 base short, with 9 bases between. The CDR3 runs to 14 residues. The same data also went into a second study, on yellow fever vaccine responses in identical twins.

Sequencing used PBMCs. This receptor was identified in a woman aged 18-29 years in good health. The genes are TRBV7-9 and TRBJ2-1; D not resolved. In DNA form, the CDR3 reads TGTGCCAGCAGCGCCGAACAGTCCTACAATGAGCAGTTCTTC. Its protein product is CASSAEQSYNEQFF.